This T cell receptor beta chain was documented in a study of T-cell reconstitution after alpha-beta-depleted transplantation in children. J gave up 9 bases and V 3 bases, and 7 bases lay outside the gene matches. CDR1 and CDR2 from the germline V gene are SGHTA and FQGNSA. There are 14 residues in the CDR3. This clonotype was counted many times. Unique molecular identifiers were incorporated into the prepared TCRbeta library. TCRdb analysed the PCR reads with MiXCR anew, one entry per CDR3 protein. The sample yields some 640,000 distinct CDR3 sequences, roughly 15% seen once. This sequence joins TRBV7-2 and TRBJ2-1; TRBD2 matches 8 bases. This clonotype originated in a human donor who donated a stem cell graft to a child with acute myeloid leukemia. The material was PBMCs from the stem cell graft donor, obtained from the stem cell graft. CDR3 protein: CASSLVGGEAEQFF. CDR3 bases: TGTGCCAGCAGCTTGGTCGGGGGGGAGGCTGAGCAGTTCTTC.